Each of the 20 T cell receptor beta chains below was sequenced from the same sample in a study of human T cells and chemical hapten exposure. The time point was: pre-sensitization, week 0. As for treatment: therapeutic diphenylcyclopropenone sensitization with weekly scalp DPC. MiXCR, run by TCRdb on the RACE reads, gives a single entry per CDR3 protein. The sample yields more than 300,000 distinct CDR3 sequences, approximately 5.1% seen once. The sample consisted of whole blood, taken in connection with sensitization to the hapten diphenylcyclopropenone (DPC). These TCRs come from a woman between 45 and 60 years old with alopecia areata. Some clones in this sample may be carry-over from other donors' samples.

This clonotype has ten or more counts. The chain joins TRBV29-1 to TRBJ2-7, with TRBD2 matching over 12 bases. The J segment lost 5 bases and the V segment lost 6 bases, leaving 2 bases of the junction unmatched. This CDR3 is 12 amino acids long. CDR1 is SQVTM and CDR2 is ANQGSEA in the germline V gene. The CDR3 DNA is TGCAGCGTCCGGACTAGCGGGAACGAGCAGTACTTC. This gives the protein CSVRTSGNEQYF.

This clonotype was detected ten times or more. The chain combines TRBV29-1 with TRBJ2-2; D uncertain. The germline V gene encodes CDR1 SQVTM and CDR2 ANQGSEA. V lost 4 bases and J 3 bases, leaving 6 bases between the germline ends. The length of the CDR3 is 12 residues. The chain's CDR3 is CSVASDTGELFF. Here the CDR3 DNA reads TGCAGCGTTGCATCGGACACCGGGGAGCTGTTTTTT.

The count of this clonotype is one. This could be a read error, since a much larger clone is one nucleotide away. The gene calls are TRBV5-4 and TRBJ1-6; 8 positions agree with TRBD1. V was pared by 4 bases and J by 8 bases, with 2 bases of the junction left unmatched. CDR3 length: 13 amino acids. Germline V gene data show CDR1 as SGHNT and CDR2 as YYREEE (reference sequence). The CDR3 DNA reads TGTGCCAGCAGCGAGGACAGGGATTCACCCCTCCACTTT. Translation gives CASSEDRDSPLHF.

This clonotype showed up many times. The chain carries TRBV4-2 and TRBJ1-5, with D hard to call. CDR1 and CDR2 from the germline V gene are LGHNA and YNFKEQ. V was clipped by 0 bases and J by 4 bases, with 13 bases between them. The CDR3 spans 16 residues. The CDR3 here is CASSQEYGLANQPQHF. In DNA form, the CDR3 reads TGTGCCAGCAGCCAAGAATACGGACTAGCAAATCAGCCCCAGCATTTT.

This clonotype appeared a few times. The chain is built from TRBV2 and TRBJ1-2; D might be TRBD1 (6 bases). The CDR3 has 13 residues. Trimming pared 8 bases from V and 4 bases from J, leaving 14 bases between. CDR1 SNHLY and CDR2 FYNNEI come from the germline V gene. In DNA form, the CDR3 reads TGTGCCAGCTACCGGGACACCGGCTATGGCTACACCTTC. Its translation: CASYRDTGYGYTF.

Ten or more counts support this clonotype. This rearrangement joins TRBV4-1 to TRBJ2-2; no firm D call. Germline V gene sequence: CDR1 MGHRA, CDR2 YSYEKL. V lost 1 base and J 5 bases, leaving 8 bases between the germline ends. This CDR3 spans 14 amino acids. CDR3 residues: CASSQAERTGELFF. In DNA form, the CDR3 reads TGCGCCAGCAGCCAAGCTGAGAGGACCGGGGAGCTGTTTTTT.

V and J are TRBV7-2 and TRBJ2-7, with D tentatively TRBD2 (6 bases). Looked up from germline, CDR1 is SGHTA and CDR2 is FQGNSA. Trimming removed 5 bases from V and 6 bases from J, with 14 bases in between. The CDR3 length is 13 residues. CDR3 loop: CASSAPLASEQYF. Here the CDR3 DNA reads TGTGCCAGCAGCGCCCCTCTAGCGAGCGAGCAGTACTTC.

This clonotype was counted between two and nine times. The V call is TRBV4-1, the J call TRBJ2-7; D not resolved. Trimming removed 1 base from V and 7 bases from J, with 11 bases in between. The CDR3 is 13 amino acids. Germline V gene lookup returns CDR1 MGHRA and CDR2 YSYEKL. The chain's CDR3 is CASSQGFQREQYF. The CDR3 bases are TGCGCCAGCAGCCAAGGGTTCCAGAGGGAGCAGTACTTC.

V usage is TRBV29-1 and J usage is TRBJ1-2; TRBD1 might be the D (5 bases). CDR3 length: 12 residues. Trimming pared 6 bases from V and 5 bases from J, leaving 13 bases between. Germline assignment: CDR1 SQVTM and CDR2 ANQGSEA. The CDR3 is CSVTVGRYGYTF. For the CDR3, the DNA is TGCAGCGTCACGGTGGGACGTTATGGCTACACCTTC.

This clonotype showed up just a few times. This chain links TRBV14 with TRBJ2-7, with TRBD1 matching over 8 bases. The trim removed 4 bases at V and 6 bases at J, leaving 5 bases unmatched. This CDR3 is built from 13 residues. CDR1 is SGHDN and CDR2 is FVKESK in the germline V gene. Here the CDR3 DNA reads TGTGCCAGCAGCCGGACAGGGTTCGGCGAGCAGTACTTC. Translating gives CASSRTGFGEQYF.

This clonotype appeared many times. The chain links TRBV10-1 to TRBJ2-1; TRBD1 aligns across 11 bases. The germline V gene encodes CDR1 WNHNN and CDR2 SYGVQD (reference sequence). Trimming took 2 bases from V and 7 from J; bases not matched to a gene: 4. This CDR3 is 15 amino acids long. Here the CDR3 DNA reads TGCGCCAGCAGTGAGGGGACAGGGGGGAAAAATGAGCAGTTCTTC. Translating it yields CASSEGTGGKNEQFF.

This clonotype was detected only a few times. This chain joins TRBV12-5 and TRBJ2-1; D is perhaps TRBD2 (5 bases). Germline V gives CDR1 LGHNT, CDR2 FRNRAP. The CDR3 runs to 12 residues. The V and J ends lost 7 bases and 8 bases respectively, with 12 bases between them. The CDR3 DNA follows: TGTGCTAGTGCCCTTTCTAGCTATGAGCAGTTCTTC. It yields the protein CASALSSYEQFF.

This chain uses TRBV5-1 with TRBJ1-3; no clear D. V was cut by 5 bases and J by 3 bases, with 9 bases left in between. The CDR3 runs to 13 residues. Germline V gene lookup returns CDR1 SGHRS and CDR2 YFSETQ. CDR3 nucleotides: TGCGCCAGCAGGAGCTCATATGGAAACACCATATATTTT. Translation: CASRSSYGNTIYF.

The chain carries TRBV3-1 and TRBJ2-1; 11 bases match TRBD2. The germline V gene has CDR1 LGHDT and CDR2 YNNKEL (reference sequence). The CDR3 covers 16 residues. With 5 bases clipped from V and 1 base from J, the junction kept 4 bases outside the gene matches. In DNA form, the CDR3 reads TGTGCCAGCAGCAGCACTAGCGGGGGTTCCTACAATGAGCAGTTCTTC. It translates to CASSSTSGGSYNEQFF.

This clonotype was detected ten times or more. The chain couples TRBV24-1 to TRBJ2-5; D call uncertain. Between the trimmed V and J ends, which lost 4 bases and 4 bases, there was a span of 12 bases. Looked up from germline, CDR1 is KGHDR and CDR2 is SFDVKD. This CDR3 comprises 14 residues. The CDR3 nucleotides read TGTGCCACCAGTGACCCTAACAGCCCAGAGACCCAGTACTTC. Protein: CATSDPNSPETQYF.

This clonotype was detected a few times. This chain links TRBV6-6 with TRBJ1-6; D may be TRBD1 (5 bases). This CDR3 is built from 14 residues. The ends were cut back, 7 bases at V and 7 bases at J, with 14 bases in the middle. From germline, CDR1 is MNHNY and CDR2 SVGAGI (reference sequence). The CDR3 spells CASMIGTRNSPLHF. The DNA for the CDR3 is TGTGCCAGCATGATAGGGACCCGAAATTCACCCCTCCACTTT.

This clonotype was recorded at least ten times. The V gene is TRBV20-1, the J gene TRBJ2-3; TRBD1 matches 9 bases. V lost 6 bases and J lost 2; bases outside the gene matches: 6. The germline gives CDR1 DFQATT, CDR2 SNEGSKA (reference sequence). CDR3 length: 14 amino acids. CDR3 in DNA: TGCAGTGCCGGAAAACAGGGGGCCACAGATACGCAGTATTTT. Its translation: CSAGKQGATDTQYF.

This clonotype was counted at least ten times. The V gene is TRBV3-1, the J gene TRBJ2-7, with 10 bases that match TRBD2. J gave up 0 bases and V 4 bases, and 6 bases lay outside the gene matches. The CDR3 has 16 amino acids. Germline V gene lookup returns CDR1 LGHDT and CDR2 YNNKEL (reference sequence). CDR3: CASSRSPSGGSYEQYF. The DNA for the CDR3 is TGTGCCAGCAGCCGCAGCCCTAGCGGGGGCTCCTACGAGCAGTACTTC.

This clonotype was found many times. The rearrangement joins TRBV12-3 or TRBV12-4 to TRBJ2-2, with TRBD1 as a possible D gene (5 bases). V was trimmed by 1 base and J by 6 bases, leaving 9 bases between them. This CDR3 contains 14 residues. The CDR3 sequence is CASSLEGRAGELFF. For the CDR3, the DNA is TGTGCCAGCAGTTTAGAGGGCAGGGCCGGGGAGCTGTTTTTT.

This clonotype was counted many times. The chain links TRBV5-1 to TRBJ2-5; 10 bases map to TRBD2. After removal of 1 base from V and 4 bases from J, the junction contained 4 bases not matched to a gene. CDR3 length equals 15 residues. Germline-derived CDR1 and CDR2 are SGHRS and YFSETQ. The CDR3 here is CASSLSGRAPETQYF. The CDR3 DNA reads TGCGCCAGCAGCTTGAGCGGGAGGGCCCCAGAGACCCAGTACTTC.